A single T cell receptor (beta chain) is shown here with its context. As yet, its antigen is unknown. This record belongs to a study of OX40 agonist ivuxolimab in advanced cancers. Findings and caveats of the study: The work left the antigen specificity of expanded peripheral T cells undetermined.

With 1 base removed from V and 6 bases from J, the gap between germline ends came to 15 bases. Germline CDR1 and CDR2: MDHEN and SYDVKM. The CDR3 consists of 15 residues. The method was immunoSEQ multiplex PCR; TCRdb's version includes in-frame clones alone and lacks a portion of them. The profile shows around 84,000 clones, approximately 90% of them singletons. This TCR came from an adult with an advanced solid tumor such as melanoma, head and neck, liver or kidney cancer. Sequenced here: CD4+ or CD8+ T cells sorted from blood, sampled in a trial of the OX40 agonist ivuxolimab. The rearrangement joins TRBV28 to TRBJ1-1; D is possibly TRBD1 (6 bases). As DNA, the CDR3 is TGTGCCAGCAGTTTATTTGAAGGGGGGTCCGCTGAAGCTTTCTTT. The encoded protein is CASSLFEGGSAEAFF.